The source of this TCR beta chain is a study of T cells in tuberculosis. Study-level results: A GMM-specific repertoire classifier reached approximately 90% accuracy, AUROC 0.90. Active tuberculosis cases were adults; controls were adolescents.

In the case of this clone: Antigen specificity is unknown.

The V end was cut by 1 base, the J end by 0 bases, with 6 bases between. Germline V gives CDR1 SEHNR, CDR2 FQNEAQ (reference sequence). The length of the CDR3 is 15 residues. TCRdb's table, derived via immunoSEQ multiplex PCR, lists solely in-frame clones and lacks some. The sample records some 28,000 clones, nearly 90% being singletons. On average around 100,000 T cells per donor were immunosequenced. Sequencing was performed on PBMCs. This chain joins TRBV7-9 and TRBJ1-4; D remains ambiguous. The sequence was collected from a donor between 10 and 29 years old with latent tuberculosis or without tuberculosis infection. CDR3 sequence: CASSLDKATNEKLFF. The DNA for the CDR3 is TGTGCCAGCAGCTTAGACAAAGCAACTAATGAAAAACTGTTTTTT. The full variable domain, with the rest looked up from reference TRBV7-9 and TRBJ1-4, is DTGVSQNPRHKITKRGQNVTFRCDPISEHNRLYWYRQTLGQGPEFLTYFQNEAQLEKSRLLSDRFSAERPKGSFSTLEIQRTEQGDSAMYLCASSLDKATNEKLFFGSGTQLSVL.